This is a list of T cell receptor beta chains from one sample in a study of T cell repertoires in cytomegalovirus infection. These receptors' targets are unknown. TCRdb reprocessed the reads via MiXCR and lists one record per CDR3 protein. The sample lists more than 300,000 distinct CDR3 sequences; about 35% were seen once. Specimen: cultured PBMCs, collected from culture after CMV antigen stimulation. The receptors stem from a human donor in good health (CMV status not recorded). Some clones in this sample may be carry-over from other donors' samples. Both conserved end residues are part of each CDR3. The D gene is left open where the match is weak. Not all rows give a size; the values are once, few, many and, for expanded clones, a class.

j_call: TRBJ2-7; d_call: TRBD2; clone_size: few; v_call: TRBV7-2; cdr3_aa: CASSRSGAGVYEQYF; cdr3_nt: TGTGCCAGCAGCCGCAGCGGAGCGGGAGTATACGAGCAGTACTTC
j_call: TRBJ2-1; d_call: TRBD2; clone_size: -; v_call: TRBV27; cdr3_aa: CASSLSEGLAGMEQFF; cdr3_nt: TGTGCCAGCAGTTTATCGGAGGGGCTAGCGGGCATGGAGCAGTTCTTC
j_call: TRBJ2-2; d_call: TRBD2; clone_size: -; v_call: TRBV7-6; cdr3_aa: CASSSTSGRVTGELFF; cdr3_nt: TGTGCCAGCAGCTCGACTAGCGGGAGGGTTACCGGGGAGCTGTTTTTT
j_call: TRBJ2-5; d_call: -; clone_size: few; v_call: TRBV7-6; cdr3_aa: CASSFSPMKETQYF; cdr3_nt: TGTGCCAGCAGCTTTTCACCGATGAAGGAGACCCAGTACTTC
j_call: TRBJ2-4; d_call: TRBD1; clone_size: -; v_call: TRBV6-1; cdr3_aa: CARSSPGQGKNIQYF; cdr3_nt: TGTGCCAGGAGTTCCCCGGGACAGGGGAAAAACATTCAGTACTTC
j_call: TRBJ1-6; d_call: TRBD1; clone_size: -; v_call: TRBV7-9; cdr3_aa: CASSPPQGGNSPLHF; cdr3_nt: TGTGCCAGCAGCCCACCGCAGGGGGGTAATTCACCCCTCCACTTT
j_call: TRBJ2-3; d_call: -; clone_size: -; v_call: TRBV7-9; cdr3_aa: CASSLGLTQGPYTQYF; cdr3_nt: TGTGCCAGCAGCTTAGGGCTTACTCAAGGACCATATACGCAGTATTTT
j_call: TRBJ2-3; d_call: TRBD2; clone_size: many; v_call: TRBV12-3/TRBV12-4; cdr3_aa: CASSLTSGTEDTQYF; cdr3_nt: TGTGCCAGCAGTTTGACTAGCGGGACTGAAGATACGCAGTATTTT
j_call: TRBJ2-2; d_call: TRBD2; clone_size: few; v_call: TRBV6-5; cdr3_aa: CASSYTLGLAENTGELFF; cdr3_nt: TGTGCCAGCAGTTACACATTGGGACTAGCGGAAAACACCGGGGAGCTGTTTTTT
j_call: TRBJ2-1; d_call: TRBD2; clone_size: -; v_call: TRBV29-1; cdr3_aa: CSVALAGSYNEQFF; cdr3_nt: TGCAGCGTTGCCTTAGCGGGCTCCTACAATGAGCAGTTCTTC
j_call: TRBJ2-1; d_call: -; clone_size: many; v_call: TRBV7-2; cdr3_aa: CASSLARGSYNEQFF; cdr3_nt: TGTGCCAGCAGCTTAGCGCGGGGCTCCTACAATGAGCAGTTCTTC
j_call: TRBJ2-3; d_call: -; clone_size: few; v_call: TRBV7-3; cdr3_aa: CASSLTALPPDTQYF; cdr3_nt: TGTGCCAGCAGCTTAACGGCCCTCCCCCCAGATACGCAGTATTTT
j_call: TRBJ2-5; d_call: -; clone_size: few; v_call: TRBV7-4; cdr3_aa: CASSLVRGRETQYF; cdr3_nt: TGTGCCAGCAGCTTAGTGAGGGGTCGAGAGACCCAGTACTTC
j_call: TRBJ1-2; d_call: -; clone_size: medium-sized; v_call: TRBV7-2; cdr3_aa: CASSTYLDNNYGYTF; cdr3_nt: TGTGCCAGCAGCACCTACCTGGACAATAACTATGGCTACACCTTC
j_call: TRBJ2-3; d_call: TRBD1; clone_size: many; v_call: TRBV7-2; cdr3_aa: CASSPGDRGFADTQYF; cdr3_nt: TGTGCCAGCAGCCCGGGGGACAGGGGATTCGCAGATACGCAGTATTTT
j_call: TRBJ2-7; d_call: -; clone_size: -; v_call: TRBV4-1; cdr3_aa: CASSQGAAGSSSYEQYF; cdr3_nt: TGCGCCAGCAGCCAAGGAGCGGCAGGGAGCAGCTCCTACGAGCAGTACTTC
j_call: TRBJ1-5; d_call: TRBD1; clone_size: -; v_call: TRBV5-8; cdr3_aa: CASSLNPGTGSNQPQHF; cdr3_nt: TGTGCCAGCAGCTTAAATCCCGGGACAGGGTCTAATCAGCCCCAGCATTTT
j_call: TRBJ1-1; d_call: -; clone_size: -; v_call: TRBV18; cdr3_aa: CAGVAGMNTEAFF; cdr3_nt: TGTGCCGGGGTAGCGGGTATGAACACTGAAGCTTTCTTT
j_call: TRBJ2-7; d_call: -; clone_size: many; v_call: TRBV28; cdr3_aa: CASSLGSYEQYF; cdr3_nt: TGTGCCAGCAGCTTAGGATCATACGAGCAGTACTTC
j_call: TRBJ1-1; d_call: TRBD1; clone_size: many; v_call: TRBV4-2; cdr3_aa: CASSQARTGGTEAFF; cdr3_nt: TGTGCCAGCAGCCAAGCCCGGACAGGGGGCACTGAAGCTTTCTTT
j_call: TRBJ1-1; d_call: -; clone_size: -; v_call: TRBV24-1; cdr3_aa: CATSDPNTEAFF; cdr3_nt: TGTGCCACCAGTGATCCGAACACTGAAGCTTTCTTT
j_call: TRBJ1-2; d_call: -; clone_size: few; v_call: TRBV12-3/TRBV12-4; cdr3_aa: CASSLQGIDYGYTF; cdr3_nt: TGTGCCAGCAGTTTACAGGGGATAGACTATGGCTACACCTTC